One and the same sample provided the 27 T cell receptor beta chains below, sequenced in a study of blood T cell repertoires in COVID-19. Sequenced by immunoSEQ multiplex PCR; TCRdb stores in-frame clones only, minus some. The data hold some 250,000 clones, with about 85% observed a single time. Sequencing input: peripheral blood. These receptors originate from a man aged 60 to 75 who had recovered from COVID-19.

The chain links TRBV2 to TRBJ1-1; 8 positions agree with TRBD1. Germline V CDR1 and CDR2: SNHLY, FYNNEI. After removal of 9 bases from V and 8 bases from J, the junction contained 8 bases not matched to a gene. The CDR3 length is 12 residues. The CDR3 sequence is CASVQGGGEAFF. DNA of the CDR3: TGTGCCAGTGTACAGGGGGGAGGGGAAGCTTTCTTT.

This clone was counted a few times. V usage is TRBV30 and J usage is TRBJ2-7, with TRBD2 identical over 8 bases. CDR1 GTSNPN and CDR2 SVGIG come from the germline V gene (reference sequence). Losses at the gene ends were 4 bases for V and 6 bases for J; bases not matched to a gene: 8. The CDR3 has 13 residues. The CDR3 reads CAWNRAGVGEQYF. The CDR3, as DNA: TGTGCCTGGAACCGAGCGGGGGTGGGCGAGCAGTACTTC.

This clone was picked up one time. This chain uses TRBV12-5 with TRBJ1-1; the D is unclear. CDR1 LGHNT and CDR2 FRNRAP come from the germline V gene. The V gene lost 0 bases and the J gene lost 4 bases, with 15 bases spanning the gap. CDR3 length: 16 residues. The CDR3 DNA reads as TGTGCTAGTGGTTTGGTACTTGGGGTTGAGGGCACTGAAGCTTTCTTT. Translating it yields CASGLVLGVEGTEAFF. The full variable domain, in which reference TRBV12-5 and TRBJ1-1 provide the parts outside the CDR3, is DARVTQTPRHKVTEMGQEVTMRCQPILGHNTVFWYRQTMMQGLELLAYFRNRAPLDDSGMPKDRFSAEMPDATLATLKIQPSEPRDSAVYFCASGLVLGVEGTEAFFGQGTRLTVV.

J is TRBJ1-1 and V is TRBV19, with D possibly being TRBD1 (6 bases). The V end lost 3 bases, the J end lost 1 base, and 12 bases lay between the germline ends. Germline assignment: CDR1 LNHDA and CDR2 SQIVND (reference sequence). The CDR3 consists of 15 residues. The CDR3 sequence: CASSMRGAGNTEAFF. The CDR3 nucleotides read TGTGCCAGTAGTATGCGGGGGGCTGGGAACACTGAAGCTTTCTTT.

The chain employs TRBV6-6 and TRBJ2-2; a weak D match, TRBD2 (6 bases). Germline lookup yields CDR1 MNHNY and CDR2 SVGAGI (reference sequence). V dropped 8 bases and J dropped 5 bases, with 12 bases sitting between them. The CDR3 runs 13 residues. CDR3 amino acids: CASCSSGTGELFF. Written as DNA, the CDR3 is TGTGCCAGCTGTTCCAGCGGGACCGGGGAGCTGTTTTTT.

The rearrangement links TRBV30 to TRBJ1-4; no clear D gene. V dropped 3 bases and J dropped 0 bases, with 11 bases sitting between them. This CDR3 has 15 amino acids. Germline V lookup: CDR1 GTSNPN, CDR2 SVGIG (reference sequence). The CDR3 loop reads CAWSPRRPTNEKLFF. The CDR3 coding sequence is TGTGCCTGGAGCCCTCGGAGGCCAACTAATGAAAAACTGTTTTTT.

The rearrangement links TRBV29-1 to TRBJ1-4; 7 bases are shared with TRBD1. This CDR3 contains 14 residues. CDR1 and CDR2 (germline): SQVTM, ANQGSEA. The V segment lost 7 bases and the J segment 11 bases; nucleotides outside the gene matches: 16. Here the CDR3 reads CSASSTGPQWKLFF. The DNA for the CDR3 is TGCAGCGCTTCGTCGACAGGGCCCCAATGGAAACTGTTTTTT.

This rearrangement joins TRBV6-2 or TRBV6-3 to TRBJ1-1, with D uncertain. The CDR3 sequence is 16 residues long. The V and J ends lost 0 bases and 1 base respectively, with 12 bases between them. Germline V gene data show CDR1 as MNHEY and CDR2 as SVGEGT. The CDR3 bases are TGTGCCAGCAGTTACTCGACGGGTTCGAAGAACACTGAAGCTTTCTTT. Protein sequence: CASSYSTGSKNTEAFF.

The CDR3 is CASSLAGERANYGYTF. The CDR3 DNA reads TGCGCCAGCAGCTTGGCGGGTGAAAGAGCTAACTATGGCTACACCTTC. V usage is TRBV5-1 and J usage is TRBJ1-2; no clear D gene. Trimming pared 0 bases from V and 0 bases from J, leaving 12 bases between. Per germline, CDR1 SGHRS and CDR2 YFSETQ. The CDR3 extends over 16 amino acids.

This clone was seen just once. This chain links TRBV3-1 (or the pseudogene TRBV3-2) with TRBJ1-6; unclear D gene. This CDR3 comprises 15 residues. With 8 bases removed from V and 0 bases from J, the gap between germline ends came to 11 bases. Germline-derived CDR1 and CDR2 are LGHDT and YNNKEL (reference sequence). As DNA, the CDR3 is TGTGCCAGCTGCTTCGGGAGCTCCTATAATTCACCCCTCCACTTT. It is translated as CASCFGSSYNSPLHF.

This sequence joins TRBV6-2 or TRBV6-3 and TRBJ2-2; 10 bases agree with TRBD1. Germline trimming cut 6 bases from V and 5 bases from J; bases unmatched to any gene: 9. This CDR3 spans 16 amino acids. The germline CDR1 and CDR2 sequences are MNHEY and SVGEGT. CDR3 nucleotides: TGTGCCAGCAGCCATATACCGGGACAGGGGACCGGGGAGCTGTTTTTT. Its translation: CASSHIPGQGTGELFF.

This clone was seen a handful of times. The V gene is TRBV19, the J gene TRBJ1-2; weak D call: TRBD1 (5 bases). This CDR3 comprises 15 residues. From germline, CDR1 is LNHDA and CDR2 SQIVND (reference sequence). The germline V and J ends were trimmed by 3 bases and 3 bases, with 14 bases remaining between them. CDR3 in amino acids: CASSIGHPGDYGYTF. For the CDR3, the DNA is TGTGCCAGTAGTATTGGCCATCCGGGGGACTATGGCTACACCTTC.

This clone has just a few counts. The V call is TRBV10-1, the J call TRBJ2-3, with 8 bases identical to TRBD1. Germline lookup yields CDR1 WNHNN and CDR2 SYGVQD (reference sequence). The CDR3 extends over 16 amino acids. With V trimmed by 3 bases and J by 4 bases, 9 bases remained unmatched. The CDR3: CASSDQDRELPDTQYF. CDR3 in DNA: TGCGCCAGCAGTGACCAGGACAGGGAGCTCCCAGATACGCAGTATTTT.

The V gene is TRBV18, the J gene TRBJ2-7, with D possibly matching TRBD1 (6 bases). CDR1 and CDR2 from the germline V gene are KGHSH and LQKENI. This CDR3 is built from 13 residues. Trimming took off 2 bases at V and 5 bases at J, with 10 bases between the two ends. CDR3 amino acids: CASSPTNRDEQYF. As DNA, the CDR3 is TGTGCCAGCTCACCAACAAACAGGGACGAGCAGTACTTC.

V and J are TRBV18 and TRBJ2-5; TRBD2 aligns across 9 bases. Trimming cost V 6 bases and J 5 bases; bases outside gene matches: 7. CDR3 length: 14 amino acids. CDR1 is KGHSH, CDR2 LQKENI, per germline. CDR3: CASSRTSVMETQYF. The CDR3 bases are TGTGCCAGCTCGAGGACTAGCGTCATGGAGACCCAGTACTTC.

V gene TRBV6-5 combines with J gene TRBJ1-5, with a possible D match to TRBD1 (6 bases). CDR1 and CDR2 from the germline V gene are MNHEY and SVGAGI. CDR3 length: 14 residues. Trimming removed 6 bases from V and 4 bases from J, with 13 bases in between. CDR3: CASRIGQKNQPQHF. The CDR3 nucleotides are TGTGCCAGCAGGATCGGACAGAAAAATCAGCCCCAGCATTTT.

V gene TRBV11-2 combines with J gene TRBJ2-2; 7 bases agree with TRBD1. This CDR3 has 16 residues. The V gene end was trimmed by 5 bases and the J gene end by 8 bases; junction bases not matched to a gene: 14. The germline CDR1 and CDR2 sequences are SGHAT and FQNNGV. CDR3: CASSPRKSRGPGELFF. The DNA of the CDR3 is TGTGCCAGCAGCCCCCGGAAATCGAGGGGGCCTGGGGAGCTGTTTTTT. Variable domain in full (rest from reference TRBV11-2 and TRBJ2-2): EAGVAQSPRYKIIEKRQSVAFWCNPISGHATLYWYQQILGQGPKLLIQFQNNGVVDDSQLPKDRFSAERLKGVDSTLKIQPAKLEDSAVYLCASSPRKSRGPGELFFGEGSRLTVL.

The V and J genes are TRBV28 and TRBJ2-2; TRBD2 aligns across 7 bases. The J segment lost 7 bases and the V segment lost 2 bases, leaving 7 bases of the junction unmatched. Germline values: CDR1 MDHEN, CDR2 SYDVKM. The CDR3 has 15 residues. Written as DNA, the CDR3 is TGTGCCAGCAGTTTAGGCGGGAGTCGGGGCGGGGAGCTGTTTTTT. Translating gives CASSLGGSRGGELFF. The full variable domain, with the rest looked up from reference TRBV28 and TRBJ2-2, is DVKVTQSSRYLVKRTGEKVFLECVQDMDHENMFWYRQDPGLGLRLIYFSYDVKMKEKGDIPEGYSVSREKKERFSLILESASTNQTSMYLCASSLGGSRGGELFFGEGSRLTVL.

The V call is TRBV5-1, the J call TRBJ2-7; TRBD1 is a possible D gene (5 bases). The germline V gene has CDR1 SGHRS and CDR2 YFSETQ. This CDR3 spans 14 amino acids. Trimming removed 0 bases at V and 3 bases at J, with 10 bases between. The CDR3 loop is CASSLGTRDYEQYF. The CDR3 DNA reads as TGCGCCAGCAGCTTGGGGACAAGAGACTACGAGCAGTACTTC.

This rearrangement joins TRBV7-2 to TRBJ2-7; TRBD2 is a possible D gene (5 bases). The CDR3 loop spans 12 amino acids. Germline V gene data show CDR1 as SGHTA and CDR2 as FQGNSA. Trimming removed 7 bases at V and 4 bases at J, with 11 bases between. The CDR3 region is CASTHPGYEQYF. CDR3 coding DNA: TGTGCCAGCACCCACCCGGGGTACGAGCAGTACTTC.

This chain connects TRBV2 to TRBJ2-1, with D possibly matching TRBD1 (5 bases). Germline V gene sequence: CDR1 SNHLY, CDR2 FYNNEI. Trimming pared 4 bases from V and 2 bases from J, leaving 12 bases between. The CDR3 is made up of 15 amino acids. CDR3 protein: CASSVAETAYNEQFF. The CDR3 nucleotides are TGTGCCAGCAGTGTTGCGGAGACAGCCTACAATGAGCAGTTCTTC.

The CDR3 sequence is CSASTGGETQYF. Written as DNA, the CDR3 is TGCAGTGCTAGTACAGGGGGGGAGACCCAGTACTTC. The chain uses TRBV20-1 and TRBJ2-5; 8 bases are shared with TRBD1. The CDR3 sequence is 12 residues long. Germline V gene lookup returns CDR1 DFQATT and CDR2 SNEGSKA (reference sequence). With 3 bases clipped from V and 5 bases from J, the junction kept 2 bases outside the gene matches.

The chain combines TRBV28 with TRBJ2-6; 9 positions match TRBD2. This CDR3 spans 17 amino acids. The germline gives CDR1 MDHEN, CDR2 SYDVKM. The junction had 4 bases not matched to a gene; V was cut back by 3 bases and J by 1 base. The CDR3 coding sequence is TGTGCCAGCAGTTTGAGCGGGGGGCTATCTGGGGCCAACGTCCTGACTTTC. Translating gives CASSLSGGLSGANVLTF.

The gene calls are TRBV5-5 and TRBJ2-7; 10 bases are shared with TRBD1. This CDR3 comprises 15 residues. The germline CDR1 and CDR2 sequences are SGHKS and YYEKEE (reference sequence). The trim removed 0 bases at V and 6 bases at J, leaving 6 bases unmatched. CDR3 amino acids: CASSLVGTGVGEQYF. DNA of the CDR3: TGTGCCAGCAGCTTGGTGGGGACAGGGGTAGGCGAGCAGTACTTC.

This clone was detected only once. The gene calls are TRBV28 and TRBJ2-2, with TRBD1 matching 7 bases. Germline assignment: CDR1 MDHEN and CDR2 SYDVKM. The CDR3 spans 15 residues. V shed 8 bases and J 1 base; nucleotides not matched to a gene: 7. CDR3 sequence (DNA): TGTGCCAGCGGTATACAGGGGTGGAACACCGGGGAGCTGTTTTTT. This translates into CASGIQGWNTGELFF. Together with reference TRBV28 and TRBJ2-2, the CDR3 gives the full variable domain: DVKVTQSSRYLVKRTGEKVFLECVQDMDHENMFWYRQDPGLGLRLIYFSYDVKMKEKGDIPEGYSVSREKKERFSLILESASTNQTSMYLCASGIQGWNTGELFFGEGSRLTVL.

This clone was seen just once. The chain recombines TRBV7-9 with TRBJ2-5, with D tentatively TRBD2 (7 bases). The CDR3 is 14 amino acids. The germline V gene has CDR1 SEHNR and CDR2 FQNEAQ (reference sequence). V was trimmed by 5 bases and J by 5 bases, leaving 15 bases between them. The CDR3 DNA reads TGTGCCAGCAGCCTAACGGGGGGCATGGAGACCCAGTACTTC. Its translation is CASSLTGGMETQYF. Supplemented by reference TRBV7-9 and TRBJ2-5, the full variable domain reads DTGVSQNPRHKITKRGQNVTFRCDPISEHNRLYWYRQTLGQGPEFLTYFQNEAQLEKSRLLSDRFSAERPKGSFSTLEIQRTEQGDSAMYLCASSLTGGMETQYFGPGTRLLVL.

V is TRBV5-4 and J is TRBJ1-6, with D uncertain. The germline V and J ends were trimmed by 0 bases and 8 bases, with 12 bases remaining between them. The CDR3 has 15 residues. Germline CDR1 and CDR2: SGHNT and YYREEE (reference sequence). CDR3 bases: TGTGCCAGCAGCTTGGGTCCGGGTTCTGATTCACCCCTCCACTTT. Translating it yields CASSLGPGSDSPLHF.